Described below is a single T cell receptor (beta chain) sequence and its context. With 60 Vbeta and 13 Jbeta primers, the PCR was carried out. Measured with immunoSEQ multiplex PCR; TCRdb has only the in-frame clones, and not every one. The sample has tens of thousands of clones, approximately 68% seen once; the top ten hold 5.5% to 6%. The sample comes from a study of cytomegalovirus exposure and HLA in healthy donors. V dropped 1 base and J dropped 11 bases, with 21 bases sitting between them. The germline CDR1 and CDR2 sequences are LNHDA and SQIVND (reference sequence). The CDR3 spans 16 residues.

The chain combines TRBV19 with TRBJ1-5, with D hard to call. This TCR was sampled from a boy between 10 and 17 years old in good health and CMV-seropositive. The sequencing input was PBMCs. The CDR3 DNA is TGTGCCAGTAGTATAGGATATTTTCTTAGCTCCGAAACCCAGCATTTT. It translates to CASSIGYFLSSETQHF.